The TCR beta chain under discussion was sequenced for a study of blood T cell repertoires in COVID-19 (dated by TCRdb to the early 2020s). Background on the whole study: Samples from collaborators originated in the United States, Italy and Spain and spanned both the acute and convalescent phases of COVID-19. The material from the prospective study consisted of cDNA or gDNA derived from T cells, B-cell-depleted T cells, or PBMCs. Subjects who had been exposed to COVID-19, were actively infected with it, or had recovered from it provided the deeply sampled blood TCRbeta repertoires that made up the dataset. The repertoires were released in a freely available public database intended as a resource for research on the immune response to SARS-CoV-2. The samples were drawn from the first 160 participants of the ongoing ImmuneRACE study and from 950 to 1,500 subjects provided by 6 global collaborators. Sample metadata almost always included a de-identified subject ID, COVID-19 status, age in years and sex. Where available, HLA class I and class II types were obtained from metadata supplied by the sample provider rather than from assay-based typing.

To note about this clone: Its antigen is not yet known. No base quality values were provided; no much bigger clone lies one nucleotide off.

TCRbeta CDR3 regions were amplified from genomic DNA by means of the immunoSEQ Assay, a bias-controlled multiplex PCR. Turning to the authors' computational methods: The number of nucleated cells in each sample was estimated from the amplification of reference gene primers within the assay. Sequence reads were collapsed and filtered to measure the absolute abundance of every unique TCRbeta CDR3 rearrangement. For each sample, productive Simpson clonality was calculated as the square root of Simpson's diversity index across productive rearrangements. TCRdb obtained this table from immuneACCESS and retained in-frame rearrangements with V and J assigned. These tables miss some clones; where compared with another copy, unresolved V genes account for less than half of the shortfall, and the remainder is unexplained. The V and J calls and clone size come from that table; D and trimming were worked out from the DNA. For this sample there are some 340,000 clones; around 86% appear just once. The top ten hold around 5.1% of the sample.

Enrolling through a virtual design, the prospective study's participants ranged in age from roughly 18 to 95 years and lived across roughly 24 United States geographic areas. In the prospective study, cohorts were assigned on the basis of participant-reported clinical history obtained from a screening survey and a study questionnaire. For ImmuneRACE Cohort 3, a participant was defined as recovered based on two consecutive negative NP/OP PCR tests, clearance by a healthcare professional, or resolution of symptoms. In the prospective study, whole blood, serum and a nasopharyngeal or oropharyngeal swab were collected from each participant by mobile phlebotomists. Over a roughly 2-month period, participants in the prospective study had the option of providing additional blood draws and questionnaires. Before DNA extraction, prospective study blood samples were shipped either frozen or at room temperature.

Taken from cysteine to phenylalanine, the CDR3 has 14 residues. Only the CDR3 DNA is retained, 42 bases long and in frame from the first base. The junction shows trimming of 0 bases on V and 4 bases on J, plus 6 bases between the germline ends. CDR1 MGHDK and CDR2 SYGVNS are derived from the germline V gene. General conclusions and limits of the study: How much clinical and demographic metadata was included differed by source and by participant, and the metadata was provided uncurated.

The receptor was derived from a woman between 50 and 59 years old who had recovered from COVID-19. The chain couples TRBV25-1 to TRBJ2-2, with a weak D call of TRBD2 (5 bases match). The sequencing sample was made of PBMCs or T cells enriched from blood (not recorded which). The DNA sequence is TGTGCCAGCAGTGAATATGGACTCACCGGGGAGCTGTTTTTT. It translates to CASSEYGLTGELFF.